The rows below give T cell receptor beta chains drawn from one sample of a study of T cells after yellow fever vaccination. MiXCR, run by TCRdb on the 5' RACE reads, gives a single entry per CDR3 protein. The sample records around 200,000 distinct CDR3 sequences, approximately 11% being singletons. The sample consisted of CD8+ T cells sorted from PBMCs, taken 15 days after the yellow fever booster vaccination. The receptor set was obtained from a man aged 18 to 29 who received the YFV17D yellow fever vaccine. Each CDR3 is given with its conserved first and last residue. D genes are given only for firm matches. Clone sizes are given selectively: once, few, many, or a class where the clone is expanded.

clone_size: .; v_call: TRBV7-2; cdr3_length: 15; d_call: .; j_call: TRBJ2-7; cdr3_nt: TGTGCCAGCAGCATGCGGGCGGGGAGTGCCCACGAGCAGTACTTC; cdr3_aa: CASSMRAGSAHEQYF
clone_size: few; v_call: TRBV2; cdr3_length: 14; d_call: TRBD2; j_call: TRBJ2-2; cdr3_nt: TGTGCCAGCACTTATCCGGGGGGCACCGGGGAGCTGTTTTTT; cdr3_aa: CASTYPGGTGELFF
clone_size: .; v_call: TRBV10-3; cdr3_length: 15; d_call: .; j_call: TRBJ1-2; cdr3_nt: TGTGCCATCAGTGATTTTAAGGGGGGAGCGAAGGGCTACACCTTC; cdr3_aa: CAISDFKGGAKGYTF
clone_size: many; v_call: TRBV4-1; cdr3_length: 18; d_call: .; j_call: TRBJ1-1; cdr3_nt: TGCGCCAGCAGCCAAACTGCCCATAGCGGACGGATTAACACTGAAGCTTTCTTT; cdr3_aa: CASSQTAHSGRINTEAFF
clone_size: .; v_call: TRBV27; cdr3_length: 13; d_call: .; j_call: TRBJ1-1; cdr3_nt: TGTGCCAGCAGGTTGACAATGAACACTGAAGCTTTCTTT; cdr3_aa: CASRLTMNTEAFF
clone_size: few; v_call: TRBV12-3/TRBV12-4; cdr3_length: 13; d_call: TRBD2; j_call: TRBJ2-3; cdr3_nt: TGTGCCGGGGGGCGGGGGGGCACAGATACGCAGTATTTT; cdr3_aa: CAGGRGGTDTQYF
clone_size: few; v_call: TRBV4-1; cdr3_length: 15; d_call: TRBD1; j_call: TRBJ2-1; cdr3_nt: TGCGCCAGCAGCCTCTGGACAGGAGAAAACAATGAGCAGTTCTTC; cdr3_aa: CASSLWTGENNEQFF
clone_size: .; v_call: TRBV7-8; cdr3_length: 15; d_call: TRBD1; j_call: TRBJ1-2; cdr3_nt: TGTGCCAGCGGCTCAGCGGACAGGGGCCCCTATGGCTACACCTTC; cdr3_aa: CASGSADRGPYGYTF
clone_size: .; v_call: TRBV19; cdr3_length: 14; d_call: .; j_call: TRBJ1-2; cdr3_nt: TGTGCCAGTAGTATAGCCAGTACGAACTATGGCTACACCTTC; cdr3_aa: CASSIASTNYGYTF
clone_size: .; v_call: TRBV29-1; cdr3_length: 11; d_call: TRBD2; j_call: TRBJ2-7; cdr3_nt: TGCAGCGTATGGGGGGGCTACGAGCAGTACTTC; cdr3_aa: CSVWGGYEQYF
clone_size: many; v_call: TRBV25-1; cdr3_length: 14; d_call: .; j_call: TRBJ2-1; cdr3_nt: TGTGCCAGCAGCCAATCAGGATCCTACAATGAGCAGTTCTTC; cdr3_aa: CASSQSGSYNEQFF
clone_size: few; v_call: TRBV29-1; cdr3_length: 13; d_call: TRBD2; j_call: TRBJ2-5; cdr3_nt: TGCAGCGTAGGACTAGCGGGGGTTGGGACCCAGTACTTC; cdr3_aa: CSVGLAGVGTQYF
clone_size: .; v_call: TRBV27; cdr3_length: 14; d_call: TRBD1; j_call: TRBJ2-1; cdr3_nt: TGTGCCAGCAGTCGGACAGGACCGTTCAATGAGCAGTTCTTC; cdr3_aa: CASSRTGPFNEQFF
clone_size: .; v_call: TRBV27; cdr3_length: 14; d_call: .; j_call: TRBJ1-1; cdr3_nt: TGTGCCAGCAGTACAAACATCAGGGGCACTGAAGCTTTCTTT; cdr3_aa: CASSTNIRGTEAFF
clone_size: few; v_call: TRBV30; cdr3_length: 14; d_call: .; j_call: TRBJ1-1; cdr3_nt: TGTGCCTGGTACCAAAACCGGGGATTCACTGAAGCTTTCTTT; cdr3_aa: CAWYQNRGFTEAFF
clone_size: .; v_call: TRBV7-9; cdr3_length: 10; d_call: TRBD1; j_call: TRBJ1-2; cdr3_nt: TGTGCCACCGGACAGGATGGCTACACCTTC; cdr3_aa: CATGQDGYTF
clone_size: many; v_call: TRBV29-1; cdr3_length: 11; d_call: .; j_call: TRBJ2-5; cdr3_nt: TGCAGCGTTGACCTCACAGAGACCCAGTACTTC; cdr3_aa: CSVDLTETQYF
clone_size: .; v_call: TRBV2; cdr3_length: 18; d_call: TRBD2; j_call: TRBJ2-2; cdr3_nt: TGTGCCAGCAGTGAATATAGTCTAGCGGCCGGGGACACCGGGGAGCTGTTTTTT; cdr3_aa: CASSEYSLAAGDTGELFF
clone_size: .; v_call: TRBV27; cdr3_length: 15; d_call: TRBD2; j_call: TRBJ2-3; cdr3_nt: TGTGCCAGCAGTGTTGGGACTCGCGGGGGGGATACGCAGTATTTT; cdr3_aa: CASSVGTRGGDTQYF
clone_size: many; v_call: TRBV4-1; cdr3_length: 14; d_call: .; j_call: TRBJ2-7; cdr3_nt: TGCGCCAGCAGCCATGCGTATGGGTCGCGGGAGCAGTACTTC; cdr3_aa: CASSHAYGSREQYF
clone_size: few; v_call: TRBV4-1; cdr3_length: 18; d_call: .; j_call: TRBJ1-1; cdr3_nt: TGCGCCAGCAGCCAAGTGGTCCAGGGGCGACATATGAACACTGAAGCTTTCTTT; cdr3_aa: CASSQVVQGRHMNTEAFF
clone_size: .; v_call: TRBV3-1; cdr3_length: 13; d_call: .; j_call: TRBJ2-5; cdr3_nt: TGTGCCAGCAGCCACGGGGTCCAAGAGACCCAGTACTTC; cdr3_aa: CASSHGVQETQYF
clone_size: few; v_call: TRBV2; cdr3_length: 17; d_call: .; j_call: TRBJ2-3; cdr3_nt: TGTGCCAGCAGTGAATCTAGGGCGGTCCCGACCTCGGATACGCAGTATTTT; cdr3_aa: CASSESRAVPTSDTQYF
clone_size: few; v_call: TRBV7-9; cdr3_length: 14; d_call: TRBD2; j_call: TRBJ2-7; cdr3_nt: TGTGCCAGCAGTCTTTACCGACTAGCTCAGGAGCAGTACTTC; cdr3_aa: CASSLYRLAQEQYF
clone_size: few; v_call: TRBV30; cdr3_length: 14; d_call: .; j_call: TRBJ2-7; cdr3_nt: TGTGCCTGGAGCCCGGGCAGCGCATCCTACGAGCAGTACTTC; cdr3_aa: CAWSPGSASYEQYF
clone_size: many; v_call: TRBV6-2/TRBV6-3; cdr3_length: 15; d_call: TRBD2; j_call: TRBJ2-1; cdr3_nt: TGTGCCAGCAGTTTGACTAGCGGCTCCTACAATGAGCAGTTCTTC; cdr3_aa: CASSLTSGSYNEQFF
clone_size: few; v_call: TRBV6-5; cdr3_length: 19; d_call: .; j_call: TRBJ1-2; cdr3_nt: TGTGCCAGCAGTTACTCCCCGCTGGAGGGGGAGACGCTTCTCTATGGCTACACCTTC; cdr3_aa: CASSYSPLEGETLLYGYTF
clone_size: .; v_call: TRBV6-2/TRBV6-3; cdr3_length: 13; d_call: .; j_call: TRBJ2-3; cdr3_nt: TGTGCCAGCAGTTACGCCTTCACAGATACGCAGTATTTT; cdr3_aa: CASSYAFTDTQYF
clone_size: .; v_call: TRBV5-4; cdr3_length: 17; d_call: .; j_call: TRBJ2-3; cdr3_nt: TGTGCCAGCAGCTTTGGGTTTTCTGGGTCGCCCACAGATACGCAGTATTTT; cdr3_aa: CASSFGFSGSPTDTQYF
clone_size: many; v_call: TRBV5-1; cdr3_length: 12; d_call: .; j_call: TRBJ2-7; cdr3_nt: TGCGCCAGCAGCCTCACTGGTTACGAGCAGTACTTC; cdr3_aa: CASSLTGYEQYF
clone_size: .; v_call: TRBV27; cdr3_length: 12; d_call: .; j_call: TRBJ2-5; cdr3_nt: TGTGCCAGCGGGTGGGGTTCCGAGACCCAGTACTTC; cdr3_aa: CASGWGSETQYF
clone_size: few; v_call: TRBV7-6; cdr3_length: 13; d_call: .; j_call: TRBJ2-5; cdr3_nt: TGTGCCAGCAGAAAGAGGGGGAGAGAGACCCAGTACTTC; cdr3_aa: CASRKRGRETQYF
clone_size: few; v_call: TRBV27; cdr3_length: 16; d_call: .; j_call: TRBJ2-3; cdr3_nt: TGTGCCAGCAGTTTATATTCCGGGGTTAGGACAGATACGCAGTATTTT; cdr3_aa: CASSLYSGVRTDTQYF
clone_size: many; v_call: TRBV24-1; cdr3_length: 15; d_call: .; j_call: TRBJ2-3; cdr3_nt: TGTGCCACCAGTGATTTGGAAAGCTTGGGAGATACGCAGTATTTT; cdr3_aa: CATSDLESLGDTQYF
clone_size: few; v_call: TRBV13; cdr3_length: 15; d_call: TRBD1; j_call: TRBJ1-5; cdr3_nt: TGTGCCAGCAGCTCGGACAGGGATAGCAATCAGCCCCAGCATTTT; cdr3_aa: CASSSDRDSNQPQHF
clone_size: many; v_call: TRBV3-1; cdr3_length: 16; d_call: .; j_call: TRBJ2-1; cdr3_nt: TGTGCCAGCAGCCATACTAGGGCCTATGGAGGCAATGAGCAGTTCTTC; cdr3_aa: CASSHTRAYGGNEQFF
clone_size: many; v_call: TRBV4-1; cdr3_length: 15; d_call: .; j_call: TRBJ2-7; cdr3_nt: TGCGCCAGCAGCCAAGTAAGAGTGGGGGACCACGAGCAGTACTTC; cdr3_aa: CASSQVRVGDHEQYF
clone_size: many; v_call: TRBV6-4; cdr3_length: 15; d_call: TRBD2; j_call: TRBJ2-3; cdr3_nt: TGTGCCAGCAGTGAAGGAGCGGGGGCCGCAGATACGCAGTATTTT; cdr3_aa: CASSEGAGAADTQYF
clone_size: few; v_call: TRBV7-8; cdr3_length: 14; d_call: TRBD2; j_call: TRBJ2-1; cdr3_nt: TGTGCCAGCAGCCCAAGGACTAGCTACAATGAGCAGTTCTTC; cdr3_aa: CASSPRTSYNEQFF
clone_size: few; v_call: TRBV5-6; cdr3_length: 16; d_call: .; j_call: TRBJ2-5; cdr3_nt: TGTGCCAGCAGCTTGGCCTGGGTCGGGTTCCAAGAGACCCAGTACTTC; cdr3_aa: CASSLAWVGFQETQYF
clone_size: .; v_call: TRBV7-9; cdr3_length: 9; d_call: .; j_call: TRBJ1-2; cdr3_nt: TGTGCCAGCGGAGGAGGCTACACCTTC; cdr3_aa: CASGGGYTF
clone_size: .; v_call: TRBV15; cdr3_length: 14; d_call: TRBD1; j_call: TRBJ1-2; cdr3_nt: TGTGCCACCAGCCGCTGGACAGGGAGGGATGGCTACACCTTC; cdr3_aa: CATSRWTGRDGYTF
clone_size: .; v_call: TRBV7-8; cdr3_length: 14; d_call: TRBD1; j_call: TRBJ1-5; cdr3_nt: TGTGCCAGCAGCCAGGGACAGGGGGCTCAGCCCCAGCATTTT; cdr3_aa: CASSQGQGAQPQHF
clone_size: few; v_call: TRBV4-3; cdr3_length: 18; d_call: .; j_call: TRBJ2-1; cdr3_nt: TGCGCCAGCAGCCAAGGCTTAGCCTGGACAAATAGGGGCAATGAGCAGTTCTTC; cdr3_aa: CASSQGLAWTNRGNEQFF
clone_size: few; v_call: TRBV12-3/TRBV12-4; cdr3_length: 11; d_call: .; j_call: TRBJ1-1; cdr3_nt: TGTGCCAGCAGTTTTCGCACTGAAGCTTTCTTT; cdr3_aa: CASSFRTEAFF
clone_size: .; v_call: TRBV11-2; cdr3_length: 14; d_call: .; j_call: TRBJ2-3; cdr3_nt: TGTGCCAGCAGCCCCGCTATATCCACAGATACGCAGTATTTT; cdr3_aa: CASSPAISTDTQYF
clone_size: .; v_call: TRBV30; cdr3_length: 16; d_call: .; j_call: TRBJ1-6; cdr3_nt: TGTGCCTGGAGAGCAGGGTTGAAACCCTATAATTCACCCCTCCACTTT; cdr3_aa: CAWRAGLKPYNSPLHF
clone_size: few; v_call: TRBV29-1; cdr3_length: 17; d_call: .; j_call: TRBJ2-3; cdr3_nt: TGCAGCGTTGAAGGGATTAGGCGACCAGTCAACTCAGATACGCAGTATTTT; cdr3_aa: CSVEGIRRPVNSDTQYF
clone_size: .; v_call: TRBV14; cdr3_length: 16; d_call: .; j_call: TRBJ2-3; cdr3_nt: TGTGCCAGCAGCCAACGGCGCGGGGGCCGCACAGATACGCAGTATTTT; cdr3_aa: CASSQRRGGRTDTQYF
clone_size: few; v_call: TRBV5-1; cdr3_length: 14; d_call: .; j_call: TRBJ2-1; cdr3_nt: TGCGCCAGCAGCTTGTGGATCGACAACAATGAGCAGTTCTTC; cdr3_aa: CASSLWIDNNEQFF
clone_size: .; v_call: TRBV27; cdr3_length: 14; d_call: .; j_call: TRBJ1-1; cdr3_nt: TGTGCCAGCAGTTTAGGGAACTCGGGCACTGAAGCTTTCTTT; cdr3_aa: CASSLGNSGTEAFF
clone_size: .; v_call: TRBV7-9; cdr3_length: 13; d_call: .; j_call: TRBJ2-5; cdr3_nt: TGTGCCAGCACCTCGTGGAACCAAGAGACCCAGTACTTC; cdr3_aa: CASTSWNQETQYF
clone_size: few; v_call: TRBV9; cdr3_length: 14; d_call: .; j_call: TRBJ2-7; cdr3_nt: TGTGCCAGCAGCGTAGAGCACAGCTCCTACGAGCAGTACTTC; cdr3_aa: CASSVEHSSYEQYF
clone_size: .; v_call: TRBV7-6; cdr3_length: 14; d_call: .; j_call: TRBJ2-1; cdr3_nt: TGTGCCAGCAGCTGGGGGGACAGCTACAATGAGCAGTTCTTC; cdr3_aa: CASSWGDSYNEQFF
clone_size: few; v_call: TRBV7-9; cdr3_length: 12; d_call: .; j_call: TRBJ1-1; cdr3_nt: TGTGCCAGCAGACGACAACAAGCTGAAGCTTTCTTT; cdr3_aa: CASRRQQAEAFF
clone_size: .; v_call: TRBV7-9; cdr3_length: 12; d_call: .; j_call: TRBJ2-1; cdr3_nt: TGTGCCAGCAGCTGGGGAGCGGAGGAGCAGTTCTTC; cdr3_aa: CASSWGAEEQFF